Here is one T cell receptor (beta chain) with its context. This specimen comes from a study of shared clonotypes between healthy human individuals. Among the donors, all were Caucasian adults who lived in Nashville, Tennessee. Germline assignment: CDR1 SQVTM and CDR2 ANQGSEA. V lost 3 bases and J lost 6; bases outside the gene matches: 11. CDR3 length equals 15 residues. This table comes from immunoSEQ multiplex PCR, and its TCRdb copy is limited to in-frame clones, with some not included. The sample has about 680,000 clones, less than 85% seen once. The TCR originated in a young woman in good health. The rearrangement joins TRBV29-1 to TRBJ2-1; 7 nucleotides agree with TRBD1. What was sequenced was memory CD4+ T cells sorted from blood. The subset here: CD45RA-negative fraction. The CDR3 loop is CSVDGRLRGSNEQFF. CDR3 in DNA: TGCAGCGTTGATGGCCGGCTCAGGGGGAGCAATGAGCAGTTCTTC.